This T cell receptor (beta chain) was recorded in a study of T cell changes during pregnancy in multiple sclerosis. From germline, CDR1 is MNHNS and CDR2 SASEGT. CDR3 size: 15 residues. V dropped 2 bases and J dropped 6; count of bases not matched to a gene: 4. Some clones are missing from TCRdb's copy, which holds only in-frame ones; the method was immunoSEQ multiplex PCR. The table shows approximately 90,000 clones, with 94% occurring only once. This clonotype originated in a female donor with multiple sclerosis, enrolled in a pregnancy study. This chain connects TRBV6-1 to TRBJ2-2, with TRBD1 identical over 9 bases. The input for sequencing was peripheral blood, taken in the third trimester of pregnancy. CDR3 bases: TGTGCCAGCAGTGAACCTGGGACAGGGTCCGGGGAGCTGTTTTTT. This translates into CASSEPGTGSGELFF.